These T cell receptor beta chains were read from a single sample in a study of STAT5B mutations in CD4+ large granular lymphocyte leukemia. Generated by immunoSEQ multiplex PCR, the TCRdb table keeps only in-frame clones and is missing some. The sample has roughly 46,000 clones; about four fifths are singletons. Sequencing was done on a sample of CD4+ T cells from blood buffy coats. The receptors derive from a human donor in good health. Each CDR3 is given with its conserved first and last residue. Each record gives: D gene, V gene, J gene, clone size, CDR3 protein, CDR3 DNA. The D gene is left open where the match is weak. The size of a clone is reported for some rows only, either as once, few or many, or as a class for expanded clones.

>TRBD2|TRBV7-6|TRBJ2-1|once
CASSFTSGGAAYGNEQFF
TGTGCCAGCAGCTTCACTAGCGGGGGGGCCGCCTACGGAAATGAGCAGTTCTTC
>NA|TRBV7-9|TRBJ1-1|once
CASSLAGIDTEAFF
TGTGCCAGCAGCTTAGCGGGGATTGACACTGAAGCTTTCTTT
>NA|TRBV11-3|TRBJ2-2|NA
CASSDNRGGTGELFF
TGTGCCAGCAGCGATAACAGGGGAGGGACCGGGGAGCTGTTTTTT
>NA|TRBV10-3|TRBJ1-2|NA
CAISEAGSYGYTF
TGTGCCATCAGCGAGGCAGGGTCCTATGGCTACACCTTC
>TRBD2|TRBV28|TRBJ2-7|NA
CASSFGLAGGFYEQYF
TGTGCCAGCAGTTTCGGACTAGCGGGAGGATTCTACGAGCAGTACTTC
>TRBD2|TRBV11-2|TRBJ2-7|few
CASSLQPTSGAEQYF
TGTGCCAGCAGCTTACAACCGACTAGCGGGGCCGAGCAGTACTTC
>TRBD1|TRBV28|TRBJ2-7|NA
CASNEGQLFYEQYF
TGTGCCAGCAATGAGGGACAGCTGTTCTACGAGCAGTACTTC
>NA|TRBV6-5|TRBJ1-1|NA
CAAEGGTEAFF
TGTGCCGCCGAGGGGGGCACTGAAGCTTTCTTT
>NA|TRBV6-1|TRBJ2-4|NA
CASSEQTPTKNIQYF
TGTGCCAGCAGTGAACAGACCCCCACCAAAAACATTCAGTACTTC
>NA|TRBV4-1|TRBJ2-7|few
CASSIRQGLYEQYF
TGCGCCAGCAGCATCCGGCAGGGACTCTACGAGCAGTACTTC
>NA|TRBV11-3|TRBJ1-3|NA
CASSLGRSSGNTIYF
TGTGCCAGCAGCTTGGGACGAAGCTCTGGAAACACCATATATTTT
>NA|TRBV30|TRBJ1-2|NA
CAWKSDYYGYTF
TGTGCCTGGAAGTCAGATTACTATGGCTACACCTTC
>NA|TRBV10-3|TRBJ2-5|NA
CAISERAQGWETQYF
TGTGCCATCAGTGAGCGGGCTCAGGGATGGGAGACCCAGTACTTC
>NA|TRBV7-3|TRBJ2-1|NA
CASSLGLEGNEQFF
TGTGCCAGCAGCTTAGGCCTGGAGGGCAATGAGCAGTTCTTC
>NA|TRBV29-1|TRBJ2-5|NA
CSVARGTETQYF
TGCAGCGTCGCAAGGGGTACGGAGACCCAGTACTTC
>NA|TRBV29-1|TRBJ1-1|NA
CSAFGRAGGKPNTEAFF
TGCAGCGCATTCGGGCGGGCAGGAGGAAAACCGAACACTGAAGCTTTCTTT
>NA|TRBV15|TRBJ2-7|NA
CATSRELGYEQYF
TGTGCCACCAGCAGAGAATTAGGCTACGAGCAGTACTTC
>NA|TRBV29-1|TRBJ2-1|once
CSVVAGGSWFF
NA
>TRBD1|TRBV6-6|TRBJ2-5|NA
CASRTSGTVVETQYF
TGTGCCAGCAGAACCTCCGGGACAGTGGTAGAGACCCAGTACTTC
>NA|TRBV5-1|TRBJ2-7|NA
CASSLGLGVNEQYF
TGCGCCAGCAGCTTGGGCCTAGGGGTTAATGAGCAGTACTTC
>NA|TRBV29-1|TRBJ1-2|NA
CSVEDQGVGVYGYTF
TGCAGCGTTGAGGATCAAGGGGTGGGGGTCTATGGCTACACCTTC
>NA|TRBV15|TRBJ2-7|NA
CATSRDSNYEQYF
TGTGCCACCAGCAGGGACAGCAACTACGAGCAGTACTTC
>NA|TRBV15|TRBJ2-2|NA
CATGQGVNTGELFF
TGTGCCACCGGGCAGGGAGTGAACACCGGGGAGCTGTTTTTT
>NA|TRBV5-6|TRBJ2-2|NA
CASSRTGTHITGELFF
TGTGCCAGCAGCCGAACGGGGACTCATATCACCGGGGAGCTGTTTTTT
>TRBD2|TRBV7-8|TRBJ2-7|NA
CASSLAVAGGREQYF
TGTGCCAGCAGCTTAGCCGTAGCGGGAGGGCGGGAGCAGTACTTC
>NA|TRBV14|TRBJ2-7|few
CASSQRYSYEQYF
TGTGCCAGCAGCCAACGGTACAGCTACGAGCAGTACTTC
>NA|TRBV7-3|TRBJ2-7|NA
CASSLRGGGSVYEQYF
TGTGCCAGCAGCTTACGGGGTGGCGGGTCGGTCTACGAGCAGTACTTC
>NA|TRBV6-5|TRBJ1-1|once
CASSYGGTEAFF
TGTGCCAGCAGTTATGGGGGCACTGAAGCTTTCTTT
>TRBD2|TRBV11-3|TRBJ2-1|NA
CASSSNRLALSNEQFF
TGTGCCAGCAGCTCAAATAGACTAGCGTTAAGCAATGAGCAGTTCTTC
>NA|TRBV29-1|TRBJ1-4|NA
CSGGGFPNEKLFF
TGCAGCGGAGGAGGGTTCCCTAATGAAAAACTGTTTTTT
>NA|TRBV6-5|TRBJ2-1|NA
CASSDLDYNEQFF
TGTGCCAGCAGTGATCTGGACTACAATGAGCAGTTCTTC
>TRBD1|TRBV19|TRBJ1-6|few
CASSSEGQGASPLHF
TGTGCCAGTAGTTCCGAGGGACAGGGGGCTTCACCCCTCCACTTT
>TRBD1|TRBV5-1|TRBJ2-3|NA
CASSFGTGQDTDTQYF
TGCGCCAGCAGCTTTGGAACGGGACAGGACACAGATACGCAGTATTTT
>NA|TRBV5-6|TRBJ1-5|NA
CASSLGGRVGNQPQHF
TGTGCCAGCAGCTTGGGGGGGAGAGTGGGCAATCAGCCCCAGCATTTT
>TRBD2|TRBV5-1|TRBJ2-7|NA
CASSPGTSGSHEQYF
TGCGCCAGCAGCCCCGGGACTAGCGGGAGCCACGAGCAGTACTTC
>TRBD2|TRBV28|TRBJ2-5|NA
CASSHLAGAYQETQYF
TGTGCCAGCAGTCATCTAGCGGGGGCTTACCAAGAGACCCAGTACTTC
>TRBD1|TRBV7-9|TRBJ1-2|NA
CASLASGGNYGYTF
TGTGCCAGCCTAGCTTCAGGGGGCAACTATGGCTACACCTTC
>TRBD1|TRBV10-1|TRBJ2-1|NA
CASALGTGDYNEQFF
TGCGCCAGCGCTCTTGGGACAGGGGACTACAATGAGCAGTTCTTC
>NA|TRBV20-1|TRBJ2-1|NA
CSAGPGNEQFF
TGCAGTGCGGGACCGGGGAATGAGCAGTTCTTC
>NA|TRBV18|TRBJ1-5|NA
CASSPRPTGNNQPQHF
TGTGCCAGCTCACCTCGCCCAACAGGGAACAATCAGCCCCAGCATTTT
>NA|TRBV2|TRBJ1-3|few
CASRGDVSGNTIYF
TGTGCCAGCAGGGGGGATGTCTCTGGAAACACCATATATTTT
>NA|TRBV27|TRBJ2-7|few
CASSRTRSSGTYEQYF
TGTGCCAGCAGCCGAACTCGGTCCAGCGGCACCTACGAGCAGTACTTC
>TRBD1|TRBV5-1|TRBJ2-7|NA
CASKRQGVLEQYF
TGCGCCAGCAAGCGGCAGGGGGTACTCGAGCAGTACTTC
>NA|TRBV7-9|TRBJ1-1|NA
CASSLDPGEAFF
TGTGCCAGCAGCTTAGATCCGGGGGAAGCTTTCTTT
>NA|TRBV11-2|TRBJ1-4|NA
CASSLAAATNEKLFF
TGTGCCAGCAGCTTAGCTGCTGCAACTAATGAAAAACTGTTTTTT
>TRBD2|TRBV5-1|TRBJ2-5|NA
CASSFAFTTQREGETQYF
TGCGCCAGCAGCTTTGCTTTTACGACCCAACGGGAGGGAGAGACCCAGTACTTC
>TRBD1|TRBV2|TRBJ1-2|NA
CASRGDRGMVGGYTF
TGTGCCAGCAGGGGGGACAGGGGTATGGTAGGTGGCTACACCTTC
>TRBD2|TRBV11-1|TRBJ2-7|NA
CASSPESSGRYEQYF
TGTGCCAGCAGCCCGGAATCTAGCGGGAGGTACGAGCAGTACTTC
>TRBD1|TRBV7-9|TRBJ1-6|NA
CASSPGQGHNSPLHF
TGTGCCAGCAGCCCAGGACAGGGCCATAATTCACCCCTCCACTTT